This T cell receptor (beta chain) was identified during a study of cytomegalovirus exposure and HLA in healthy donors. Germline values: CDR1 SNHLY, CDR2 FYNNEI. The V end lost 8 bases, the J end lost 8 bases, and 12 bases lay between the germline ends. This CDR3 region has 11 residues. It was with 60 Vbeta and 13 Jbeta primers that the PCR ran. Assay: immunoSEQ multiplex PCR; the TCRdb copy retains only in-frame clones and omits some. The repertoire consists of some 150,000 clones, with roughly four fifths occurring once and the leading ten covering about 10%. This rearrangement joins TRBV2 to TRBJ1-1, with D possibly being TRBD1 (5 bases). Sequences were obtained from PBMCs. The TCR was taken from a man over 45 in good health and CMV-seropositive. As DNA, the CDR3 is TGTGCCAGCGACAGAAGCTTAGAAGCTTTCTTT. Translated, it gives CASDRSLEAFF. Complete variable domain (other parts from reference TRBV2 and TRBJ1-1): EPEVTQTPSHQVTQMGQEVILRCVPISNHLYFYWYRQILGQKVEFLVSFYNNEISEKSEIFDDQFSVERPDGSNFTLKIRSTKLEDSAMYFCASDRSLEAFFGQGTRLTVV.